This T cell receptor beta chain was found in a study of T cells in Graves' hyperthyroidism and ophthalmopathy. Regarding the study as a whole: Most expanded thyroid clonotypes above 0.001 also appeared in blood. By a 13 V-J model, ophthalmopathy was set apart from stable hyperthyroidism.

Regions amplified from RNA transcripts were the TCR beta CDR3 regions. Researchers ran a first-round RT-PCR on the TCR CDR3 using the HTBI primer set. TCRdb re-called the multiplex PCR reads through MiXCR, storing one row per CDR3 protein. The profile shows over 250,000 distinct CDR3 sequences, about 17% of them singletons. Each diagnosis drew on symptoms, thyroxine, TRAb, thyroid ultrasound and orbital computed tomography findings. Looked up from germline, CDR1 is SEHNR and CDR2 is FQNEAQ (reference sequence). The J segment lost 1 base and the V segment lost 5 bases, leaving 5 bases of the junction unmatched. The CDR3 consists of 16 residues. This clonotype has ten or more counts. Its antigen is as yet unknown.

The V and J genes are TRBV7-9 and TRBJ2-5; 12 nucleotides agree with TRBD2. The clonotype comes from a woman aged 60 to 75 with Graves' ophthalmopathy. Specimen: blood. The CDR3 sequence: CASSPRLAGAQETQYF. CDR3 DNA: TGTGCCAGCAGCCCCCGACTAGCGGGAGCCCAAGAGACCCAGTACTTC.